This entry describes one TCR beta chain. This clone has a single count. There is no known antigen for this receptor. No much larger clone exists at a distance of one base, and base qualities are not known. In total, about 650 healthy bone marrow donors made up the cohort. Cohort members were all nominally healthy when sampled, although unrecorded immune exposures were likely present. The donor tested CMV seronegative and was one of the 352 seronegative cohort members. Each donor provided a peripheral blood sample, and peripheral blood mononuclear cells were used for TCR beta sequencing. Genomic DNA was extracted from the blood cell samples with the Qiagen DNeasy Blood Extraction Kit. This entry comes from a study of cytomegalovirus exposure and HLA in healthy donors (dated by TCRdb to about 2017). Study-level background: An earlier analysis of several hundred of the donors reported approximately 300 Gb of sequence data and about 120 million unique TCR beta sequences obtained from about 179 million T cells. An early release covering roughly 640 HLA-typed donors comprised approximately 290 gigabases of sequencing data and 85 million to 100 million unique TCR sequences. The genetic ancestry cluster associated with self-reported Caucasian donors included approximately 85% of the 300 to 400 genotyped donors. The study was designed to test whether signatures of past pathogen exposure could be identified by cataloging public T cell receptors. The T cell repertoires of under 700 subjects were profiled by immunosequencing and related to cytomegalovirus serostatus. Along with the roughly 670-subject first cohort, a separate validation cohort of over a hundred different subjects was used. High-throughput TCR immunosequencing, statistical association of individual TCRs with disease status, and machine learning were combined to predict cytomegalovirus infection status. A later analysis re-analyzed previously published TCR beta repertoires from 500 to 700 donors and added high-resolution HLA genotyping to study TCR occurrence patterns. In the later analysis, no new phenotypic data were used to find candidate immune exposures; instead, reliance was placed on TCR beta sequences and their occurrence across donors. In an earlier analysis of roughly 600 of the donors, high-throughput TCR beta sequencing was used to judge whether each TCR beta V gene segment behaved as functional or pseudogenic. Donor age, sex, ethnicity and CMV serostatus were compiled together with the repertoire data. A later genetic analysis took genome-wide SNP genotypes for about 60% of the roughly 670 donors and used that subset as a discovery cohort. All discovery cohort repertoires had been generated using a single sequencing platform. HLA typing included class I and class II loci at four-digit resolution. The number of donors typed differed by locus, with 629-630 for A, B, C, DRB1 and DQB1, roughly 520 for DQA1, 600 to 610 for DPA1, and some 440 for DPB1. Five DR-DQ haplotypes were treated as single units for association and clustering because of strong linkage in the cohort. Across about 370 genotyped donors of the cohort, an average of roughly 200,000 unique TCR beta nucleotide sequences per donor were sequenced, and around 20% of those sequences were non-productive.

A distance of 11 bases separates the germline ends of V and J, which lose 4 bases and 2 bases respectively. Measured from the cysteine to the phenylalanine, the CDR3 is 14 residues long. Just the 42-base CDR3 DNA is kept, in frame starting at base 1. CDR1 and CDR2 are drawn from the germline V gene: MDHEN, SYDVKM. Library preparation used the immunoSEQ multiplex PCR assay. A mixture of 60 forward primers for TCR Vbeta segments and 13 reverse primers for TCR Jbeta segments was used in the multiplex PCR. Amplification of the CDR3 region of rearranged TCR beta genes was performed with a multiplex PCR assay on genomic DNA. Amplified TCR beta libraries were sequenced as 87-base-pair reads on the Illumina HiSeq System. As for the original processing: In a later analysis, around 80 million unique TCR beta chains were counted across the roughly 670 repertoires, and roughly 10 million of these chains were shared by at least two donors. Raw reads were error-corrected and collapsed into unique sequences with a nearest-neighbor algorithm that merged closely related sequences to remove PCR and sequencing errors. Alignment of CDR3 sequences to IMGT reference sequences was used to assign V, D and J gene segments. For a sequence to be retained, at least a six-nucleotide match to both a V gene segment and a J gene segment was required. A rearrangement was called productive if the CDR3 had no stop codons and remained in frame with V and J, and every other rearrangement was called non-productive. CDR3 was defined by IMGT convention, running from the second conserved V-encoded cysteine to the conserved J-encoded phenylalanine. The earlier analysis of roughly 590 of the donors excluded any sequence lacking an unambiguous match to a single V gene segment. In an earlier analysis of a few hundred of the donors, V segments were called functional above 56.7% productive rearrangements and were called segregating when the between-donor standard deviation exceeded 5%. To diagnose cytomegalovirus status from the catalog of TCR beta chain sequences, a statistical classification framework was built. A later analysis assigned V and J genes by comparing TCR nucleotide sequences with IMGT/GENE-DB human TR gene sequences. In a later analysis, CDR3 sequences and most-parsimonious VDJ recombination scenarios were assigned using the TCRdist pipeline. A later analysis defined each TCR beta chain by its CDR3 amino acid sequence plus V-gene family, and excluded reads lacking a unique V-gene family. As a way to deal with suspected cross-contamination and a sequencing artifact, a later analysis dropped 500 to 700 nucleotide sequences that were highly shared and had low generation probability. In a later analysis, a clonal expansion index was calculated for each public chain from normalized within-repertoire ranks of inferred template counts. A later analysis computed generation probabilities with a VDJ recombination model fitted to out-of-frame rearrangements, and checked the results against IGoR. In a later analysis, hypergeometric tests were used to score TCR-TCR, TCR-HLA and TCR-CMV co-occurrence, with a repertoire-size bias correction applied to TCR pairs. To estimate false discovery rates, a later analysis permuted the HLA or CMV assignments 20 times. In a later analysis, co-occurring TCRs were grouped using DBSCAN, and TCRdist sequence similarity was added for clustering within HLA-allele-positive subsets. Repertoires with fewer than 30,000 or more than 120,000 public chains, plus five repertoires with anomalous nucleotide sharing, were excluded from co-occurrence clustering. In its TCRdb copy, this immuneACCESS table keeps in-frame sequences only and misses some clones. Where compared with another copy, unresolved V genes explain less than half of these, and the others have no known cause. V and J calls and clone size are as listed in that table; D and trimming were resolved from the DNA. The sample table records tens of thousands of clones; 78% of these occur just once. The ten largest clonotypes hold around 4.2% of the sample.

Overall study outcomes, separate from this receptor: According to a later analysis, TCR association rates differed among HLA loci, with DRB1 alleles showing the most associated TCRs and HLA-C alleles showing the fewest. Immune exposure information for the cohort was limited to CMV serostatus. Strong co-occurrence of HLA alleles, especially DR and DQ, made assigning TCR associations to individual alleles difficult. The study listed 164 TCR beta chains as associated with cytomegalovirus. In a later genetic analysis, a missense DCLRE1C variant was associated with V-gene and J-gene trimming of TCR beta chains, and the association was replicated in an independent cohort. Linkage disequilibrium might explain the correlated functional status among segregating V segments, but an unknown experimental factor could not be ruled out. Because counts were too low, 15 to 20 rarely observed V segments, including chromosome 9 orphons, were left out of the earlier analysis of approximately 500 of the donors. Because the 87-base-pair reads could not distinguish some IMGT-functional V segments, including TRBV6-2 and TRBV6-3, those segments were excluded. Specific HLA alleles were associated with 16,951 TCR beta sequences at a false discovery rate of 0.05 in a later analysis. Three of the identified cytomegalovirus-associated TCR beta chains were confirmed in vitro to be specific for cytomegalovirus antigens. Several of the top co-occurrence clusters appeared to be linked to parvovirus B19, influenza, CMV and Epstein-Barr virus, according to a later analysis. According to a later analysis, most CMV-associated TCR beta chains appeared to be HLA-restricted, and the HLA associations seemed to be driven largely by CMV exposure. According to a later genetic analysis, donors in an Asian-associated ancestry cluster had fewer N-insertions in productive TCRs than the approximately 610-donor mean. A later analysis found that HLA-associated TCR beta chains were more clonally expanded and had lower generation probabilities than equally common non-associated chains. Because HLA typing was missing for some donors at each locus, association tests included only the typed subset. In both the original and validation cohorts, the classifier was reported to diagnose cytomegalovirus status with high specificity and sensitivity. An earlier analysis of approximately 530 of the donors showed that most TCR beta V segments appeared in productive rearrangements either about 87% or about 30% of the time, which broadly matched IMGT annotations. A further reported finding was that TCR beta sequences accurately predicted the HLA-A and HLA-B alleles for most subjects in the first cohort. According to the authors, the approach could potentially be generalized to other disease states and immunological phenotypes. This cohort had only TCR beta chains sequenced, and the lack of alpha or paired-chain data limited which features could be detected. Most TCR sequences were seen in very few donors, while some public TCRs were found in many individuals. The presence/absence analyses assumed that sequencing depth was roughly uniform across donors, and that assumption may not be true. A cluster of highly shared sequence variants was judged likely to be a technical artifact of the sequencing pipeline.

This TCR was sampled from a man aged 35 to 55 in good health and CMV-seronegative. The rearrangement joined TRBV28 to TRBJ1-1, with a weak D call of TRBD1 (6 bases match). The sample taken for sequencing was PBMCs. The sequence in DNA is TGTGCCAGCAGTTCCCCAGGGGAAAACACTGAAGCTTTCTTT. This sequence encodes CASSSPGENTEAFF. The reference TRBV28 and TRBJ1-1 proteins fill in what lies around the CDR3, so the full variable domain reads DVKVTQSSRYLVKRTGEKVFLECVQDMDHENMFWYRQDPGLGLRLIYFSYDVKMKEKGDIPEGYSVSREKKERFSLILESASTNQTSMYLCASSSPGENTEAFFGQGTRLTVV.